Below, 27 T cell receptor beta chains from the same sample are listed, as sequenced in a study of T cells in Graves' hyperthyroidism and ophthalmopathy. TCR beta CDR3 sequences were amplified from RNA transcripts. First-round RT-PCR of the TCR CDR3 relied on the HTBI primer set. TCRdb independently ran MiXCR on the multiplex PCR reads; one entry per CDR3 protein. The repertoire holds 600,000 to 650,000 distinct CDR3 sequences, with 15% to 20% as singletons. Sequencing used blood. The receptors come from a woman aged 30 to 39 with Graves' hyperthyroidism.

This clonotype was counted only a few times. The chain carries TRBV5-4 and TRBJ2-1, with a tentative D call TRBD1 (8 bases). CDR1 is SGHNT, CDR2 YYREEE, per germline (reference sequence). Trimming took 2 bases from V and 10 from J, leaving 16 bases between them. This CDR3 is 14 amino acids long. CDR3 sequence reads: CASSFVQGGREQFF. The CDR3 nucleotides are TGTGCCAGCAGCTTTGTACAGGGGGGGAGAGAGCAGTTCTTC.

This clonotype has ten or more counts. The rearrangement uses TRBV6-1 and TRBJ2-3; a possible D gene is TRBD1 (6 bases). The V and J ends lost 5 bases and 5 bases respectively, with 17 bases between them. The CDR3 extends over 15 amino acids. Germline V CDR1 and CDR2: MNHNS, SASEGT. This chain's CDR3 is CASSNRDTRGDTQYF. CDR3 DNA: TGTGCCAGCAGTAACCGGGACACCCGAGGAGATACGCAGTATTTT.

With respect to this clonotype: Its ends do not fully match the called genes, so a read error is possible. The chain recombines TRBV7-2 with TRBJ1-1, with a weak D call TRBD1 (5 bases). Germline CDR1 and CDR2: SGHTA and FQGNSA. This CDR3 has 16 amino acids. The DNA for the CDR3 is TGTGCCAGCAGCTTCCCCGAGGGGAGGATGAACACTGGAGCTTCCTTT. Amino acid sequence: CASSFPEGRMNTGASF.

The V gene is TRBV14, the J gene TRBJ1-4, with D maybe TRBD1 (5 bases). The CDR3 length is 14 residues. CDR1 SGHDN and CDR2 FVKESK come from the germline V gene. V shed 2 bases and J shed 3 bases, with 7 bases lying between them. CDR3 in DNA: TGTGCCAGCAGCCAACGGGGACCTAATGAAAAACTGTTTTTT. Protein sequence: CASSQRGPNEKLFF.

This clonotype was recorded many times. The CDR3 sequence: CASSLASRTSKTQYF. CDR3 in DNA: TGTGCCAGCAGCTTAGCGTCCAGGACTTCTAAGACCCAGTACTTC. The rearrangement links TRBV11-1 to TRBJ2-5; maybe TRBD2 (5 bases). The CDR3 spans 15 residues. Germline CDR1 and CDR2: SGHAT and FQDESV (reference sequence). V gave up 0 bases and J gave up 6 bases, with 14 bases separating them.

This rearrangement joins TRBV4-1 to TRBJ2-2; 15 bases map to TRBD2. V dropped 0 bases and J dropped 6; count of bases not matched to a gene: 17. Germline V CDR1 and CDR2: MGHRA, YSYEKL. The CDR3 has 22 amino acids. The CDR3 protein is CASSQDEDGRTSGRAEAGELFF. The CDR3 DNA is TGCGCCAGCAGCCAAGATGAGGACGGAAGGACTAGCGGGAGGGCCGAGGCCGGGGAGCTGTTTTTT.

A remark on this clonotype: A single base separates this from a much larger clone, so it may be a read error. V and J are TRBV20-1 and TRBJ2-5, with D tentatively TRBD1 (6 bases). The CDR3 length is 15 residues. Trimming removed 0 bases at V and 4 bases at J, with 15 bases between. Looked up from germline, CDR1 is DFQATT and CDR2 is SNEGSKA (reference sequence). CDR3 protein: CSARDGRRGRETQYF. The CDR3 DNA follows: TGCAGTGCTAGAGATGGGAGAAGGGGGAGAGAGACCCAGTACTTC.

The chain employs TRBV19 and TRBJ1-1, with D unclear. V was cut by 3 bases and J by 3 bases, with 8 bases left in between. In germline, CDR1 is LNHDA, CDR2 SQIVND (reference sequence). The CDR3 length is 13 residues. The CDR3 nucleotides are TGTGCCAGTAGTATCGCGGGATACACTGAAGCTTTCTTT. It translates to CASSIAGYTEAFF.

This clonotype was observed many times. This sequence joins TRBV28 and TRBJ1-1; D unresolved. V was shortened by 8 bases and J by 3 bases, with 19 bases between the two germline ends. Germline CDR1 MDHEN, CDR2 SYDVKM. This CDR3 has 15 residues. Here the CDR3 DNA reads TGTGCCAGCTTGGACCTCCCCGGGGTCTACACTGAAGCTTTCTTT. The encoded protein is CASLDLPGVYTEAFF.

The CDR3, as DNA: TGTGCCAGCAGTCTAGCGGGAGCTTTCGAGCAGTACTTC. It yields the protein CASSLAGAFEQYF. The gene calls are TRBV27 and TRBJ2-7, with 10 bases fitting TRBD2. The CDR3 covers 13 residues. Germline V gene sequence: CDR1 MNHEY, CDR2 SMNVEV (reference sequence). The V and J ends lost 5 bases and 6 bases, in that order; junction bases with no gene match: 4.

This clonotype was observed many times. The V gene is TRBV12-3 or TRBV12-4, the J gene TRBJ1-1; D is undetermined. V was shortened by 2 bases and J by 1 base, with 11 bases between the two germline ends. This CDR3 comprises 15 residues. CDR3 region: CASSLLSATNTEAFF. The CDR3 coding sequence is TGTGCCAGCAGTTTATTGTCGGCTACGAACACTGAAGCTTTCTTT.

This clonotype was seen at least ten times. The CDR3 DNA reads TGTGCCAGCAGTTCCCCCACCGGGGAGCTGTTTTTT. Protein product: CASSSPTGELFF. The chain carries TRBV6-1 and TRBJ2-2; D not resolved. CDR3 length equals 12 residues. V shed 5 bases and J shed 4 bases, with 5 bases lying between them. Germline CDR1 MNHNS, CDR2 SASEGT.

This clonotype showed up just a few times. The gene calls are TRBV7-9 and TRBJ2-7, with 8 nucleotides matching TRBD1. The CDR3 consists of 16 residues. The V gene end was trimmed by 3 bases and the J gene end by 3 bases; junction bases not matched to a gene: 10. Germline assignment: CDR1 SEHNR and CDR2 FQNEAQ (reference sequence). CDR3 nucleotides: TGTGCCAGCAGCTTCCCCCGACAGGGGAAAAACTACGAGCAGTACTTC. Translating gives CASSFPRQGKNYEQYF.

This clonotype was picked up many times. Written as DNA, the CDR3 is TGTGCCAGCAGTTACTTCGCCAGCTCTGGGGCCAACGTCCTGACTTTC. As protein: CASSYFASSGANVLTF. V usage is TRBV6-6 and J usage is TRBJ2-6; D remains unclear. This CDR3 is 16 amino acids long. V was pared by 1 base and J by 0 bases, with 7 bases between. The germline gives CDR1 MNHNY, CDR2 SVGAGI (reference sequence).

There are a few counts of this clonotype. The chain employs TRBV6-1 and TRBJ1-6; D is perhaps TRBD1 (5 bases). The V gene lost 6 bases and the J gene lost 0 bases, with 21 bases spanning the gap. The CDR3 extends over 19 amino acids. The germline CDR1 and CDR2 sequences are MNHNS and SASEGT. CDR3 bases: TGTGCCAGCAGGCCCGACAGAGGCAAGCTGAGCTCCTATAATTCACCCCTCCACTTT. Amino acids: CASRPDRGKLSSYNSPLHF.

This clonotype occurred many times. This chain uses TRBV7-9 with TRBJ2-5; 7 nucleotides line up with TRBD2. This CDR3 has 15 amino acids. The V gene's germline CDR1 is SEHNR and CDR2 FQNEAQ (reference sequence). V lost 1 base and J lost 5; bases outside the gene matches: 7. The CDR3 protein is CASSLGGGRMETQYF. CDR3 bases: TGTGCCAGCAGCTTAGGTGGCGGGAGAATGGAGACCCAGTACTTC.

This clonotype was detected many times. V gene TRBV2 combines with J gene TRBJ2-7, with 9 bases lining up with TRBD2. Germline V gene lookup returns CDR1 SNHLY and CDR2 FYNNEI. Trimming at V came to 9 bases and at J to 2 bases, leaving 8 bases not matched to a gene. The CDR3 contains 14 residues. In DNA, the CDR3 is TGTGCCAGTACTTCCGGGACTAGCCCCTACGAGCAGTACTTC. Its protein is CASTSGTSPYEQYF.

This clonotype turned up a few times. Germline and junction disagree at one end, which may indicate a read error. The gene calls are TRBV20-1 and TRBJ2-5; 9 nucleotides align to TRBD1. The CDR3 totals 14 residues. Germline values: CDR1 DFQATT, CDR2 SNEGSKA (reference sequence). CDR3 amino acids: CSARDRTGVETQYF. Here the CDR3 DNA reads TGCAGTGCAAGAGATCGGACAGGGGTCGAGACCCAGTACTTC.

In its sample, this clonotype was seen a few times. This sequence joins TRBV9 and TRBJ2-7, with a tentative D call TRBD1 (6 bases). Germline CDR1 is SGDLS and CDR2 is YYNGEE. The V and J ends lost 3 bases and 0 bases respectively, with 13 bases between them. This CDR3 is 15 amino acids long. This CDR3 is CASSAGARFSYEQYF. The CDR3 coding sequence is TGTGCCAGCAGCGCAGGGGCACGATTCTCCTACGAGCAGTACTTC.

The V call is TRBV18, the J call TRBJ2-3; D is ambiguous. The ends were cut back, 4 bases at V and 0 bases at J, with 11 bases in the middle. This CDR3 is 15 amino acids long. The germline V gene encodes CDR1 KGHSH and CDR2 LQKENI. In nucleotides, the CDR3 is TGTGCCAGCTCACTAATCGGCCTCAGCACAGATACGCAGTATTTT. Protein sequence: CASSLIGLSTDTQYF.

This clonotype was recorded at least ten times. The genes are TRBV13 and TRBJ2-5; 9 nucleotides agree with TRBD1. Germline V gives CDR1 PRHDT, CDR2 FYEKMQ (reference sequence). The J segment lost 3 bases and the V segment lost 5 bases, leaving 7 bases of the junction unmatched. The CDR3 has 15 amino acids. The DNA of the CDR3 is TGTGCCAGCAGCATGGGACAGGGTAGGGAAGAGACCCAGTACTTC. Its translation is CASSMGQGREETQYF.

This clonotype was seen only a few times. V gene TRBV24-1 combines with J gene TRBJ2-1, with 9 nucleotides matching TRBD1. Trimming took 3 bases from V and 4 from J; bases not matched to a gene: 6. The CDR3 sequence is 16 residues long. Germline values: CDR1 KGHDR, CDR2 SFDVKD. CDR3 coding DNA: TGTGCCACCAGTGATCACACAGGGGGCAGGTACAATGAGCAGTTCTTC. Residues: CATSDHTGGRYNEQFF.

This chain uses TRBV29-1 with TRBJ2-3; D may be TRBD1 or TRBD2 (5 bases each). CDR3 size: 12 residues. The V and J ends lost 4 bases and 6 bases respectively, with 11 bases between them. The V gene's germline CDR1 is SQVTM and CDR2 ANQGSEA. The CDR3 reads CSVARGGDTQYF. The CDR3 DNA is TGCAGCGTTGCACGGGGCGGGGATACGCAGTATTTT.

The chain is built from TRBV2 and TRBJ2-1; 10 nucleotides line up with TRBD1. Losses at the gene ends were 8 bases for V and 7 bases for J; bases not matched to a gene: 8. CDR3 length equals 14 residues. Germline V CDR1 and CDR2: SNHLY, FYNNEI. The CDR3 nucleotides are TGTGCCAGCCCAAGACAGGGGGCGTATAATGAGCAGTTCTTC. This translates into CASPRQGAYNEQFF.

This clonotype was detected ten times or more. J is TRBJ2-1 and V is TRBV28; D possibly corresponds to TRBD1 (6 bases). Trimming shortened V by 7 bases and J by 4 bases, and 29 bases separated the two germline ends. The CDR3 runs 19 residues. Germline values: CDR1 MDHEN, CDR2 SYDVKM. For the CDR3, the DNA is TGTGCCAGCACCTCAACCCAAACCGACAGGTTGGGGTATTACAATGAGCAGTTCTTC. As protein: CASTSTQTDRLGYYNEQFF.

The chain joins TRBV7-8 to TRBJ2-7; possibly TRBD2 for D (6 bases). The CDR3 totals 15 residues. CDR1 and CDR2 (germline): SGHVS, FQNEAQ. Trimming left V 4 bases short and J 1 base short, with 14 bases between. For the CDR3, the DNA is TGTGCCAGCAGCTGGAGGGGTACGGCTTCCTACGAGCAGTACTTC. As protein: CASSWRGTASYEQYF.

The chain carries TRBV20-1 and TRBJ2-5; D might be TRBD1 (6 bases). The CDR3 has 13 residues. Germline CDR1 and CDR2: DFQATT and SNEGSKA (reference sequence). Trimming pared 5 bases from V and 5 bases from J, leaving 15 bases between. The CDR3 region is CSASQDSQETQYF. CDR3 sequence (DNA): TGCAGTGCTTCCCAGGACAGCCAGGAGACCCAGTACTTC.